The 29 T cell receptor beta chains below come from one sample, sequenced in a study of CD8 T cells in Susac syndrome (dated by TCRdb to the late 2010s). The protocol used for the library was the immunoSEQ multiplex PCR assay. RNA was extracted with the RNeasy kit and about 0.5 to 1 ug was reverse transcribed using random hexamers. TCRdb ran its own pipeline on the public reads, namely fastp trimming at Q25 and MiXCR clone calling, and kept in-frame beta chains. Rows matching on CDR3 protein sequence are summarized as one entry with the most common DNA and genes. The sample includes 160,000 or so distinct CDR3 sequences, with nearly 97% observed a single time. In total, the top ten clones hold 0.14% to 0.15% of the sample. Sample: CD8+ T cells from PBMCs. All receptors derive from a human donor with multiple sclerosis.

The V and J genes are TRBV7-3 and TRBJ2-1; D is undetermined. Trimming removed 1 base from V and 4 bases from J, with 5 bases in between. The CDR3 has 13 residues. Germline V gives CDR1 SGHTA, CDR2 FQGTGA. The CDR3 loop reads CASSLNIYNEQFF. The CDR3 region has the DNA TGTGCCAGCAGCTTAAACATTTACAATGAGCAGTTCTTC. Full variable domain (remainder filled in from reference TRBV7-3 and TRBJ2-1): GAGVSQTPSNKVTEKGKYVELRCDPISGHTALYWYRQSLGQGPEFLIYFQGTGAADDSGLPNDRFFAVRPEGSVSTLKIQRTERGDSAVYLCASSLNIYNEQFFGPGTRLTVL.

The CDR3, as DNA: TGCAGCGTTGAAACGGGGGCCCTTAGGGAGACCCAGTACTTC. This gives the protein CSVETGALRETQYF. The J gene is TRBJ2-5, the V gene TRBV29-1; either TRBD1 or TRBD2 may supply D (6 bases each). The V gene lost 2 bases and the J gene lost 5 bases, with 15 bases spanning the gap. The CDR3 is 14 residues long. CDR1 and CDR2 from the germline V gene are SQVTM and ANQGSEA.

V and J are TRBV5-1 and TRBJ2-7, with D perhaps TRBD1 (6 bases). The CDR3 spans 13 residues. Germline CDR1 SGHRS, CDR2 YFSETQ. V was pared by 2 bases and J by 5 bases, with 11 bases between. The CDR3 here is CASSLRQANEQYF. The CDR3 DNA reads TGCGCCAGCAGCTTACGACAGGCAAACGAGCAGTACTTC.

This clonotype was counted once. The chain recombines TRBV7-9 with TRBJ1-1; D possibly corresponds to TRBD1 (5 bases). CDR3 length: 17 residues. Germline V gene lookup returns CDR1 SEHNR and CDR2 FQNEAQ (reference sequence). V shed 0 bases and J shed 4 bases, with 18 bases lying between them. CDR3 residues: CASSLAPTGTSFTEAFF. CDR3 DNA sequence: TGTGCCAGCAGCTTAGCGCCGACCGGGACTTCGTTCACTGAAGCTTTCTTT.

The V and J genes are TRBV27 and TRBJ2-1; perhaps TRBD1 as D (6 bases). Trimming stripped 5 bases from V and 2 bases from J, with 13 bases between. Looked up from germline, CDR1 is MNHEY and CDR2 is SMNVEV (reference sequence). CDR3 length: 15 residues. This CDR3 reads CASSDGTNAYNEQFF. The CDR3, as DNA: TGTGCCAGCAGTGACGGGACAAACGCCTACAATGAGCAGTTCTTC.

The rearrangement joins TRBV30 to TRBJ1-3; D is possibly TRBD1 (5 bases). The V end was cut by 3 bases, the J end by 3 bases, with 12 bases between. Per germline, CDR1 GTSNPN and CDR2 SVGIG (reference sequence). This CDR3 spans 14 amino acids. This CDR3 reads CAWSLGPFGNTIYF. CDR3 coding DNA: TGTGCCTGGAGCCTGGGGCCCTTTGGAAACACCATATATTTT.

The rearrangement links TRBV27 to TRBJ2-7; no firm D call. The CDR3 length is 13 residues. Germline V CDR1 and CDR2: MNHEY, SMNVEV (reference sequence). The V and J ends lost 2 bases and 3 bases respectively, with 8 bases between them. CDR3 coding DNA: TGTGCCAGCAGTTTAACGCCAGTCTACGAGCAGTACTTC. Its translation: CASSLTPVYEQYF.

The gene calls are TRBV7-9 and TRBJ2-2; no clear D gene. CDR3 length equals 12 residues. V shed 5 bases and J shed 7 bases, with 8 bases lying between them. CDR1 and CDR2 (germline): SEHNR, FQNEAQ (reference sequence). CDR3 amino acids: CASSPFHGELFF. Here the CDR3 DNA reads TGTGCCAGCAGCCCATTCCACGGGGAGCTGTTTTTT.

This chain joins TRBV18 and TRBJ2-7; D is undetermined. CDR3 length: 13 residues. V shed 4 bases and J shed 0 bases, with 7 bases lying between them. Germline V gene sequence: CDR1 KGHSH, CDR2 LQKENI. The CDR3 nucleotides are TGTGCCAGCTCACTCGTCCTCTCCTACGAGCAGTACTTC. Translation: CASSLVLSYEQYF.

V usage is TRBV7-9 and J usage is TRBJ1-5, with D possibly being TRBD1 (5 bases). CDR1 is SEHNR and CDR2 is FQNEAQ in the germline V gene (reference sequence). Trimming took off 5 bases at V and 5 bases at J, with 16 bases between the two ends. The CDR3 sequence is 15 residues long. This chain's CDR3 is CASSPPGGTDQPQHF. CDR3 nucleotide sequence: TGTGCCAGCAGCCCTCCCGGGGGAACGGATCAGCCCCAGCATTTT.

The V gene is TRBV5-1, the J gene TRBJ2-4; 8 positions agree with TRBD2. From germline, CDR1 is SGHRS and CDR2 YFSETQ. The V segment lost 7 bases and the J segment 6 bases; nucleotides outside the gene matches: 12. This CDR3 spans 15 amino acids. In DNA, the CDR3 is TGCGCCAGCGCCGAGCGAGCGGGGGTGGTAAACATTCAGTACTTC. Encoded protein: CASAERAGVVNIQYF.

The CDR3 loop reads CSGVTGGSAEAFF. Written as DNA, the CDR3 is TGCAGTGGCGTTACAGGGGGCTCGGCTGAAGCTTTCTTT. The chain recombines TRBV20-1 with TRBJ1-1, with 9 bases aligning to TRBD1. The CDR3 consists of 13 residues. CDR1 and CDR2 (germline): DFQATT, SNEGSKA (reference sequence). V lost 7 bases to trimming and J lost 6 bases; unmatched junction nucleotides: 9.

V usage is TRBV30 and J usage is TRBJ2-1; 8 nucleotides align to TRBD2. Per germline, CDR1 GTSNPN and CDR2 SVGIG (reference sequence). V was pared by 0 bases and J by 10 bases, with 8 bases of the junction left unmatched. The CDR3 sequence is 14 residues long. This chain's CDR3 is CAWSVEGRGEEQFF. CDR3 coding DNA: TGTGCCTGGAGTGTAGAAGGGCGGGGGGAGGAGCAGTTCTTC.

J is TRBJ2-4 and V is TRBV6-1; D uncertain. The CDR3 has 16 residues. V dropped 5 bases and J dropped 0 bases, with 14 bases sitting between them. CDR1 and CDR2 from the germline V gene are MNHNS and SASEGT. This CDR3 reads CASSPTRYLAKNIQYF. As DNA, the CDR3 is TGTGCCAGCAGTCCCACACGATATTTAGCCAAAAACATTCAGTACTTC.

The chain couples TRBV15 to TRBJ2-1, with D uncertain. This CDR3 contains 13 residues. The V end was cut by 0 bases, the J end by 6 bases, with 6 bases between. Germline V CDR1 and CDR2: LNHNV, YYDKDF (reference sequence). As DNA, the CDR3 is TGTGCCACCAGCAGAGAAAACAGCAATGAGCAGTTCTTC. Translation gives CATSRENSNEQFF.

Written as DNA, the CDR3 is TGTGCCAGCAGCACTTCGGGGGGACCTAAAGAGACCCAGTACTTC. Its protein is CASSTSGGPKETQYF. V and J are TRBV9 and TRBJ2-5; the match to TRBD2 covers 7 bases. CDR3 length equals 15 residues. V lost 4 bases to trimming and J lost 3 bases; unmatched junction nucleotides: 9. Per the germline V gene, CDR1 is SGDLS and CDR2 is YYNGEE. Based on the CDR3 plus reference TRBV9 and TRBJ2-5, the full variable domain is DSGVTQTPKHLITATGQRVTLRCSPRSGDLSVYWYQQSLDQGLQFLIQYYNGEERAKGNILERFSAQQFPDLHSELNLSSLELGDSALYFCASSTSGGPKETQYFGPGTRLLVL.

The rearrangement uses TRBV10-3 and TRBJ1-2; no firm D call. The V and J ends lost 2 bases and 8 bases respectively, with 9 bases between them. Germline CDR1 ENHRY, CDR2 SYGVKD. The CDR3 is 12 amino acids. CDR3 in DNA: TGTGCCATCAGTGAGATCAAAGGCGGCTACACCTTC. It translates to CAISEIKGGYTF.

The rearrangement links TRBV7-9 to TRBJ1-1; D is perhaps TRBD1 (5 bases). Trimming removed 1 base from V and 4 bases from J, with 16 bases in between. Per germline, CDR1 SEHNR and CDR2 FQNEAQ (reference sequence). The CDR3 runs to 16 residues. CDR3: CASSLGDGGTRTEAFF. The CDR3 DNA follows: TGTGCCAGCAGCTTAGGGGATGGGGGGACCCGCACTGAAGCTTTCTTT.

The chain recombines TRBV5-6 with TRBJ2-7; D gene unclear. CDR1 SGHDT and CDR2 YYEEEE come from the germline V gene. V was shortened by 0 bases and J by 0 bases, with 1 base between the two germline ends. The CDR3 runs 12 residues. The CDR3: CASSLASYEQYF. In DNA form, the CDR3 reads TGTGCCAGCAGCTTGGCCTCCTACGAGCAGTACTTC.

The rearrangement links TRBV6-6 to TRBJ2-7, with D perhaps matching TRBD1 (5 bases). The CDR3 has 14 residues. Trimming stripped 0 bases from V and 7 bases from J, with 13 bases between. Germline CDR1 reads MNHNY; CDR2 reads SVGAGI (reference sequence). The CDR3 loop reads CASSYSPGSDEQYV. DNA of the CDR3: TGTGCCAGCAGTTACTCGCCAGGGTCTGATGAGCAGTACGTC.

This chain links TRBV12-3 or TRBV12-4 with TRBJ1-1; no firm D call. The V and J ends lost 4 bases and 4 bases respectively, with 7 bases between them. The CDR3 is 12 residues long. The CDR3 sequence: CASSSGFTEAFF. The CDR3 DNA sequence: TGTGCCAGCAGTTCCGGTTTCACTGAAGCTTTCTTT.

The chain uses TRBV7-9 and TRBJ2-5; D may be TRBD2 (6 bases). V lost 2 bases and J 3 bases, leaving 13 bases between the germline ends. CDR3 length: 15 residues. Germline V gene sequence: CDR1 SEHNR, CDR2 FQNEAQ (reference sequence). The DNA of the CDR3 is TGTGCCAGCAGCTTACTGGGGACTGTCGAAGAGACCCAGTACTTC. This codes for CASSLLGTVEETQYF. Supplemented by reference TRBV7-9 and TRBJ2-5, the full variable domain reads DTGVSQNPRHKITKRGQNVTFRCDPISEHNRLYWYRQTLGQGPEFLTYFQNEAQLEKSRLLSDRFSAERPKGSFSTLEIQRTEQGDSAMYLCASSLLGTVEETQYFGPGTRLLVL.

The J gene is TRBJ2-1, the V gene TRBV7-9, with a weak D call TRBD1 (6 bases). V lost 11 bases and J 2 bases, leaving 13 bases between the germline ends. The CDR3 has 13 amino acids. Germline CDR1 and CDR2: SEHNR and FQNEAQ (reference sequence). The CDR3 DNA reads TGTGCCGAGGAGGACAGAGCCTACAATGAGCAGTTCTTC. Protein sequence: CAEEDRAYNEQFF.

The rearrangement uses TRBV9 and TRBJ2-3; TRBD2 aligns across 12 bases. The V gene end was trimmed by 1 base and the J gene end by 6 bases; junction bases not matched to a gene: 3. The germline V gene has CDR1 SGDLS and CDR2 YYNGEE. The CDR3 totals 15 residues. Written as DNA, the CDR3 is TGTGCCAGCAGCGTAACTAGCGGGGGGTTGGATACGCAGTATTTT. Its translation is CASSVTSGGLDTQYF.

This chain links TRBV7-3 with TRBJ2-3; TRBD1 matches 8 bases. CDR3 length: 15 residues. With 5 bases clipped from V and 4 bases from J, the junction kept 8 bases outside the gene matches. Germline V gene sequence: CDR1 SGHTA, CDR2 FQGTGA. The CDR3 DNA is TGTGCCAGCAGCCTATCAGGGGGCATGGCAGATACGCAGTATTTT. Residues: CASSLSGGMADTQYF.

The chain has TRBV6-2 or TRBV6-3 and TRBJ2-7, with TRBD2 matching 10 bases. Germline V lookup: CDR1 MNHEY, CDR2 SVGEGT. The CDR3 totals 16 residues. The V gene end was trimmed by 7 bases and the J gene end by 3 bases; junction bases not matched to a gene: 12. The CDR3 reads CASTDGSGGTIYEQYV. In DNA, the CDR3 is TGTGCCAGCACCGACGGTAGCGGGGGGACAATCTACGAGCAGTACGTC.

This chain joins TRBV27 and TRBJ1-2; D is uncertain. The CDR3 contains 15 residues. Germline values: CDR1 MNHEY, CDR2 SMNVEV (reference sequence). V shed 3 bases and J shed 3 bases, with 14 bases lying between them. Here the CDR3 reads CASSLSGGSYYGYTF. The DNA of the CDR3 is TGTGCCAGCAGTTTGTCGGGAGGATCCTACTATGGCTACACCTTC.

V usage is TRBV7-9 and J usage is TRBJ2-5; no clear D. The CDR3 totals 15 residues. Germline values: CDR1 SEHNR, CDR2 FQNEAQ (reference sequence). V lost 1 base and J lost 1, with 10 bases in between. CDR3 loop: CASSLVVVAQETQYF. For the CDR3, the DNA is TGTGCCAGCAGCTTAGTAGTTGTGGCCCAAGAGACCCAGTACTTC.

The gene calls are TRBV4-1 and TRBJ1-4; D is ambiguous. Between the trimmed V and J ends, which lost 0 bases and 8 bases, there was a span of 13 bases. Germline V CDR1 and CDR2: MGHRA, YSYEKL. The CDR3 is made up of 15 amino acids. CDR3 sequence: CASSQERAATEKLFF. The CDR3 coding sequence is TGCGCCAGCAGCCAAGAGCGGGCCGCGACCGAAAAACTGTTTTTT.